Listed here are 23 T cell receptor beta chains from one sample, sequenced in a study of blood T cells in healthy people across ages. The authors ran a second PCR of roughly 6 to 12 cycles using a sample-barcoded 5' primer and a J-beta primer mix. Using its own MiXCR run on the 5' RACE reads, TCRdb lists one record per CDR3 protein. The profile covers 920,000 or so distinct CDR3 sequences, with more than 40% appearing a single time and approximately 17% taken by the ten largest. The source material was blood. The receptor set was obtained from a woman between 55 and 75 years old in good health.

V and J are TRBV29-1 and TRBJ2-5; 7 bases fit TRBD1. The DNA end is a closer match to TRBJ2-7, so the J assignment may be wrong. Per germline, CDR1 SQVTM and CDR2 ANQGSEA. The CDR3 runs to 14 residues. Here the CDR3 reads CSVVPQGVTHEQYF. In DNA form, the CDR3 reads TGCAGCGTTGTACCCCAGGGGGTCACCCACGAGCAGTACTTC.

This rearrangement joins TRBV5-6 to TRBJ2-5; D gene ambiguous. TRBJ2-7 explains the end of the DNA better; the J call may be wrong. The germline gives CDR1 SGHDT, CDR2 YYEEEE. The CDR3 spans 14 residues. CDR3 nucleotides: TGTGCCAGCAGCCCGCCGACGAGGACCTACGAGCAGTACTTC. Translating it yields CASSPPTRTYEQYF.

The chain recombines TRBV28 with TRBJ1-5; no definite D call. Trimming removed 6 bases at V and 7 bases at J, with 10 bases between. This CDR3 spans 12 amino acids. The germline V gene has CDR1 MDHEN and CDR2 SYDVKM. CDR3 residues: CASRLGWQPQHF. As DNA, the CDR3 is TGTGCCAGCAGACTCGGGTGGCAGCCCCAGCATTTT.

This chain links TRBV12-3 or TRBV12-4 with TRBJ2-1, with unresolved D. This CDR3 comprises 11 residues. V was trimmed by 2 bases and J by 9 bases, leaving 5 bases between them. CDR3 residues: CASSLTTEQFF. CDR3 bases: TGTGCCAGCAGTTTAACTACTGAGCAGTTCTTC.

This clonotype was detected only a few times. CDR3 amino acids: CASSRGTGRSAEQFF. CDR3 nucleotides: TGCGCCAGCAGCCGGGGGACGGGTAGGTCCGCTGAGCAGTTCTTC. The chain has TRBV5-1 and TRBJ2-1, with D perhaps matching TRBD2 (6 bases). The germline gives CDR1 SGHRS, CDR2 YFSETQ. The ends were cut back, 4 bases at V and 9 bases at J, with 20 bases in the middle. The CDR3 loop spans 15 amino acids.

This clonotype was seen more than once but under ten times. The V call is TRBV7-2, the J call TRBJ2-3; D unresolved. Germline CDR1 SGHTA, CDR2 FQGNSA. V was shortened by 2 bases and J by 3 bases, with 18 bases between the two germline ends. The CDR3 has 17 residues. CDR3 region: CASSLTLGPHTTDTQYF. CDR3 DNA sequence: TGTGCCAGCAGCTTAACATTAGGCCCACATACGACAGATACGCAGTATTTT.

The chain has TRBV2 and TRBJ1-2, with 8 bases identical to TRBD1. CDR3 size: 13 residues. Germline CDR1 reads SNHLY; CDR2 reads FYNNEI. V trimming: 6 bases; J trimming: 7 bases; junction bases outside the gene matches: 7. The CDR3 region has the DNA TGTGCCAGCAGCGTCCGGGACAGGTCTGGCTACACCTTC. Residues: CASSVRDRSGYTF.

Only a few counts were recorded for this clonotype. V and J are TRBV20-1 and TRBJ2-1; TRBD2 matches 10 bases. V was clipped by 1 base and J by 2 bases; unmatched bases: 11. The germline CDR1 and CDR2 sequences are DFQATT and SNEGSKA (reference sequence). CDR3 size: 18 residues. The DNA for the CDR3 is TGCAGTGCTAGAGTTAGCGGGAGGCCCCTCGGCGCCTACAATGAGCAGTTCTTC. Translating it yields CSARVSGRPLGAYNEQFF.

This clonotype was recorded a few times. The chain uses TRBV29-1 and TRBJ2-2; tentatively, D is TRBD2 (5 bases). The CDR3 length is 15 residues. Germline lookup yields CDR1 SQVTM and CDR2 ANQGSEA. Trimming shortened V by 7 bases and J by 8 bases, and 23 bases separated the two germline ends. The CDR3 DNA follows: TGCAGCGCCCACCTTAGTGGAGGTCTAAGTGGGGAGCTGTTTTTT. Translation: CSAHLSGGLSGELFF.

V usage is TRBV15 and J usage is TRBJ2-1; 12 positions match TRBD2. The V segment lost 5 bases and the J segment 9 bases; nucleotides outside the gene matches: 5. This CDR3 comprises 14 residues. Germline-derived CDR1 and CDR2 are LNHNV and YYDKDF (reference sequence). The DNA of the CDR3 is TGTGCCACCAGCCCGGGACTAGCGGGTGGTGAGCAGTTCTTC. This translates into CATSPGLAGGEQFF.

In regard to this clonotype: Its ends do not fully match the called genes, so a read error is possible. The rearrangement uses TRBV5-5 and TRBJ2-7, with TRBD1 as a possible D gene (7 bases). This CDR3 is 16 amino acids long. Germline CDR1 and CDR2: SGHKS and YYEKEE (reference sequence). For the CDR3, the DNA is TGTGCCGGCAGCCCATGGGGGGACAGTGGGTCCTACGAGCAGTACTTC. Its protein is CAGSPWGDSGSYEQYF.

In its sample, this clonotype was seen a few times. The rearrangement links TRBV6-6 to TRBJ1-4; 7 bases agree with TRBD1. CDR1 is MNHNY and CDR2 is SVGAGI in the germline V gene (reference sequence). The V and J ends lost 6 bases and 8 bases, in that order; junction bases with no gene match: 12. The CDR3 is 15 residues long. The CDR3 DNA sequence: TGTGCCAGCAGAAGGGGGTCGGCCAGGGGGGAAAAACTGTTTTTT. It is translated as CASRRGSARGEKLFF.

The chain links TRBV18 to TRBJ2-7; D might be TRBD1 or TRBD2, each matching 6 bases. The CDR3 spans 14 residues. Germline V gene data show CDR1 as KGHSH and CDR2 as LQKENI. Trimming pared 6 bases from V and 6 bases from J, leaving 18 bases between. The CDR3 DNA follows: TGTGCCAGCTCCCTGGCGCTAGGGGGGACCGAGCAGTACTTC. This translates into CASSLALGGTEQYF.

A few counts support this clonotype. V gene TRBV13 combines with J gene TRBJ2-4, with no clear D. There are 14 residues in the CDR3. Trimming took 1 base from V and 2 from J, leaving 6 bases between them. The germline V gene has CDR1 PRHDT and CDR2 FYEKMQ (reference sequence). CDR3 residues: CASSLDETKNIQYF. CDR3 bases: TGTGCCAGCAGCTTAGATGAAACCAAAAACATTCAGTACTTC.

This clonotype was counted a few times. The genes are TRBV13 and TRBJ2-7, with a weak D call TRBD2 (5 bases). Germline CDR1 PRHDT, CDR2 FYEKMQ (reference sequence). This CDR3 has 15 residues. Trimming pared 5 bases from V and 2 bases from J, leaving 16 bases between. For the CDR3, the DNA is TGTGCCAGCAGCCCATCGAGGGCTAGGGCCTACGAGCAGTACTTC. Protein product: CASSPSRARAYEQYF. Based on the CDR3 plus reference TRBV13 and TRBJ2-7, the full variable domain is AAGVIQSPRHLIKEKRETATLKCYPIPRHDTVYWYQQGPGQDPQFLISFYEKMQSDKGSIPDRFSAQQFSDYHSELNMSSLELGDSALYFCASSPSRARAYEQYFGPGTRLTVT.

The CDR3 reads CASRETSGTGSYNEQFF. In DNA form, the CDR3 reads TGTGCCAGCAGGGAGACTAGCGGGACAGGCTCCTACAATGAGCAGTTCTTC. The chain combines TRBV6-1 with TRBJ2-1; 11 bases match TRBD2. Trimming removed 6 bases from V and 0 bases from J; junction bases left unmatched: 7. The CDR3 has 17 amino acids. Per the germline V gene, CDR1 is MNHNS and CDR2 is SASEGT.

The J gene is TRBJ2-3, the V gene TRBV11-1; no definite D call. Germline CDR1 is SGHAT and CDR2 is FQDESV (reference sequence). V gave up 4 bases and J gave up 0 bases, with 23 bases separating them. CDR3 size: 19 residues. CDR3: CASSSNYRTTDGSTDTQYF. The DNA for the CDR3 is TGTGCCAGCAGCTCGAACTACAGAACAACAGATGGAAGCACAGATACGCAGTATTTT.

The rearrangement links TRBV18 to TRBJ2-1; D gene uncertain. Trimming stripped 1 base from V and 6 bases from J, with 7 bases between. The CDR3 covers 13 residues. Germline assignment: CDR1 KGHSH and CDR2 LQKENI. CDR3 region: CASSPQGPNEQFF. The CDR3 DNA reads as TGTGCCAGCTCACCACAGGGCCCCAATGAGCAGTTCTTC.

This clonotype was observed a handful of times. This chain connects TRBV5-6 to TRBJ2-7; D is perhaps TRBD1 (5 bases). The CDR3 extends over 14 amino acids. V was trimmed by 4 bases and J by 2 bases, leaving 13 bases between them. From germline, CDR1 is SGHDT and CDR2 YYEEEE. This chain's CDR3 is CASSPGHSPYEQYF. DNA of the CDR3: TGTGCCAGCAGCCCTGGACACAGTCCCTACGAGCAGTACTTC.

The J gene is TRBJ2-2, the V gene TRBV18; no firm D call. This CDR3 has 14 amino acids. Germline CDR1 is KGHSH and CDR2 is LQKENI. Trimming cost V 8 bases and J 3 bases, with 13 bases left between them. CDR3 loop: CASPLGRDTGELFF. CDR3 bases: TGTGCCAGCCCCCTTGGGCGCGACACCGGGGAGCTGTTTTTT.

The CDR3 is CASSVLSGSEQYF. CDR3 nucleotides: TGTGCCAGCAGTGTACTTAGCGGGAGTGAGCAGTACTTC. V and J are TRBV12-3 or TRBV12-4 and TRBJ2-7; TRBD2 aligns across 9 bases. V trimming: 5 bases; J trimming: 7 bases; junction bases outside the gene matches: 6. The CDR3 runs 13 residues.

This clonotype was observed a handful of times. The rearrangement uses TRBV7-3 and TRBJ2-1; D is ambiguous. The CDR3 consists of 13 residues. V lost 5 bases, J lost 7 bases, and 12 bases lay in between. The V gene's germline CDR1 is SGHTA and CDR2 FQGTGA. The CDR3 DNA is TGTGCCAGCAGCCCAAATGCGGTTAATGAGCAGTTCTTC. This codes for CASSPNAVNEQFF.

The genes are TRBV2 and TRBJ2-7; D remains ambiguous. Germline V lookup: CDR1 SNHLY, CDR2 FYNNEI. This CDR3 region has 14 residues. V gave up 1 base and J gave up 2 bases, with 9 bases separating them. The CDR3 spells CASSEVGFAYEQYF. The CDR3 DNA sequence: TGTGCCAGCAGTGAAGTCGGGTTTGCCTACGAGCAGTACTTC.